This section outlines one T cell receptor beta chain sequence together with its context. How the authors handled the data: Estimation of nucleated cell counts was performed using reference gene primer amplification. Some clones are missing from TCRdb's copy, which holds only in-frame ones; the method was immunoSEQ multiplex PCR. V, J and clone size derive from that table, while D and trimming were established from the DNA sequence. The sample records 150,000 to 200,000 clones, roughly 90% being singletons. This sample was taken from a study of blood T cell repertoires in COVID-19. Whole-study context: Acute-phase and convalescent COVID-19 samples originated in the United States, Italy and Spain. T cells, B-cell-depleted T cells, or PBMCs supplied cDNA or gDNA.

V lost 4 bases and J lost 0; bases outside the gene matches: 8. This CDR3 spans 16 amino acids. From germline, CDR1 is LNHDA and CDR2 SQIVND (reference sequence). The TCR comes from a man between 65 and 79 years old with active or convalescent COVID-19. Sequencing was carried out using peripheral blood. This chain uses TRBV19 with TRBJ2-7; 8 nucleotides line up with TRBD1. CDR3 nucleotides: TGTGCCAGTAGTACTAATACAGGGGGAATCTCCTACGAGCAGTACTTC. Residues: CASSTNTGGISYEQYF.